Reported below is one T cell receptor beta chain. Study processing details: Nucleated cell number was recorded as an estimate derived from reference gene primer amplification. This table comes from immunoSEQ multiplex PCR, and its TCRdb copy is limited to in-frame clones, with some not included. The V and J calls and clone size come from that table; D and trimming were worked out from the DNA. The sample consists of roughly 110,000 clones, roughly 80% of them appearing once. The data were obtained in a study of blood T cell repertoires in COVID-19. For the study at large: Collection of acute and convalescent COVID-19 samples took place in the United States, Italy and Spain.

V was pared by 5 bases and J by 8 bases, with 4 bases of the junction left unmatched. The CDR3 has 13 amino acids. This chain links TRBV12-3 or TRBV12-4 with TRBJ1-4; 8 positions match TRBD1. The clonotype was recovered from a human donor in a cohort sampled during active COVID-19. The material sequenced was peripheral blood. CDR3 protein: CASSLNRGEKLFF. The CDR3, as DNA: TGTGCCAGCAGTCTTAACAGGGGGGAAAAACTGTTTTTT.